Described below is a single T cell receptor (beta chain) sequence and its context. This entry belongs to a study of blood T cell repertoires in COVID-19. Study in general: There were acute and convalescent COVID-19 samples, and they came from the United States, Italy and Spain. The cDNA or gDNA used as material had been derived from T cells, B-cell-depleted T cells, or PBMCs.

Per the original data handling: Cell counts per sample came from amplifying reference gene primers. Sequencing was performed with immunoSEQ multiplex PCR; in TCRdb, only in-frame clones are kept and a portion is missing. Clone size and the V and J calls come from that table; the DNA yielded D and trimming. The data show approximately 100,000 clones, roughly 90% seen once. The sequencing input was peripheral blood. The receptor was derived from a woman in her fifties or sixties with acute or convalescent COVID-19.

The CDR3 nucleotides are TGTGCCTGGAGGACAGGGGTGAACACTGAAGCTTTCTTT. Its translation: CAWRTGVNTEAFF. This chain joins TRBV30 and TRBJ1-1; TRBD1 aligns across 8 bases. CDR1 is GTSNPN, CDR2 SVGIG, per germline (reference sequence). V dropped 3 bases and J dropped 0; count of bases not matched to a gene: 0. CDR3 length: 13 residues.